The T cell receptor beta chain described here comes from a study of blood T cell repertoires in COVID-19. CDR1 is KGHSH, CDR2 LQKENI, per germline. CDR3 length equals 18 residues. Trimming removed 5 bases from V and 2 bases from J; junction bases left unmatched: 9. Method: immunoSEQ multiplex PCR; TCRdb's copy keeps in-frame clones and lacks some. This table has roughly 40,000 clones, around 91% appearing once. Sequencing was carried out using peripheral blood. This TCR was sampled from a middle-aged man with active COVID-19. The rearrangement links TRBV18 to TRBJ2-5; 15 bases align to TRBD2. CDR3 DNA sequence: TGTGCCAGCTCAAAGAAAGGGACTAGCGGGGGGCGTCAAGAGACCCAGTACTTC. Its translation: CASSKKGTSGGRQETQYF.